This T cell receptor beta chain was obtained from a study of shared clonotypes between healthy human individuals. The study's findings and limits: Represented diversity, genetic and exposure-history alike, was limited by few donors.

A word on this clone: What it binds is not known.

Clones were sequenced by immunoSEQ multiplex PCR, and TCRdb holds only the in-frame ones, with some missing. The table has 300,000 to 400,000 clones, about 74% seen once. This TCR was recovered from a man aged 30-40 years in good health. Sequences were obtained from memory CD4+ T cells sorted from blood. Subset indicated: CD45RA-negative fraction.

CDR3 DNA sequence: TGTGCCATCAGTGAGTCGATCCTGAACACTGAAGCTTTCTTT. This encodes CAISESILNTEAFF. The chain has TRBV10-3 and TRBJ1-1; D call uncertain. There are 14 residues in the CDR3. Germline values: CDR1 ENHRY, CDR2 SYGVKD. Trimming removed 0 bases at V and 0 bases at J, with 5 bases between.